This is a list of T cell receptor beta chains from one sample in a study of T cell responses to AZD1222 COVID-19 vaccine. Using immunoSEQ multiplex PCR, the repertoire was profiled, and TCRdb retains in-frame clones only, with some absent. There are fewer than 200,000 clones in the sample; approximately 90% occur only once, and 6.1% lies in the top ten. Source: peripheral blood, taken on day 0 of AZD1222 vaccination. These receptors all come from an adult in good health. Both conserved end residues are part of each CDR3. D genes are given only for firm matches. Size values are once, few and many counts, or a class for expanded clones, and some rows have none.

j_call | v_call | clone_size | d_call | cdr3_aa | cdr3_nt
TRBJ1-2 | TRBV24-1 | NA | NA | CATSDPSSRRGYTF | TGTGCCACCAGTGACCCATCTAGTAGGAGGGGCTACACCTTC
TRBJ1-5 | TRBV4-1 | NA | NA | CASSQTFQPQHF | TGCGCCAGCAGCCAGACTTTCCAGCCCCAGCATTTT
TRBJ2-7 | TRBV28 | NA | TRBD2 | CASSFTGGNYEQYF | TGTGCCAGCAGTTTTACGGGGGGGAACTACGAGCAGTACTTC
TRBJ1-3 | TRBV28 | NA | TRBD1 | CASSGQGTGNTIYF | TGTGCCAGTTCGGGACAGGGGACTGGAAACACCATATATTTT
TRBJ2-3 | TRBV28 | NA | NA | CASSPIDRGTDTQYF | TGTGCCAGCAGTCCGATCGACAGAGGCACAGATACGCAGTATTTT
TRBJ2-3 | TRBV29-1 | NA | TRBD2 | CSALADTDTQYF | TGCAGCGCCCTAGCGGACACAGATACGCAGTATTTT
TRBJ1-4 | TRBV11-2 | NA | NA | CASSSRTGDRTNEKLFF | TGTGCCAGCAGCTCTCGCACGGGGGATAGAACTAATGAAAAACTGTTTTTT
TRBJ2-7 | TRBV14 | NA | NA | CASSQLHPYEQYF | TGTGCCAGCAGCCAGTTACATCCATACGAGCAGTACTTC
TRBJ1-2 | TRBV11-2 | once | TRBD1 | CASSLVEGASGYTF | TGTGCCAGCAGCTTAGTGGAGGGGGCCTCTGGCTACACCTTC
TRBJ2-7 | TRBV19 | NA | NA | CASRQSAGSYEQYF | TGTGCCAGTAGGCAAAGCGCCGGGTCGTACGAGCAGTACTTC
TRBJ1-2 | TRBV5-1 | NA | NA | CASSLGEQNYGYTF | TGCGCCAGCAGCTTGGGGGAACAGAACTATGGCTACACCTTC
TRBJ1-3 | TRBV10-3 | NA | TRBD1 | CAISGQGISSGNTIYF | TGTGCCATCAGTGGACAGGGGATTAGCTCTGGAAACACCATATATTTT
TRBJ2-1 | TRBV7-2 | NA | TRBD1 | CASSRGQGNEQFF | TGTGCCAGCAGCCGGGGACAGGGGAATGAGCAGTTCTTC
TRBJ1-2 | TRBV7-9 | NA | NA | CASSPQGRDASYGYTF | TGTGCCAGCAGCCCTCAGGGCAGAGATGCTTCCTATGGCTACACCTTC
TRBJ1-2 | TRBV12-3/TRBV12-4 | NA | NA | CASSLNGGYTF | TGTGCCAGCAGTTTGAACGGTGGCTACACCTTC
TRBJ1-2 | TRBV3-1/TRBV3-2 | NA | NA | CASSQASGFTYGYTF | TGTGCCAGCAGCCAAGCCTCCGGGTTCACCTATGGCTACACCTTC
TRBJ2-2 | TRBV7-6 | NA | TRBD1 | CASSLVEGQGQNTGELFF | TGTGCCAGCAGCTTAGTTGAAGGACAGGGGCAGAACACCGGGGAGCTGTTTTTT
TRBJ2-2 | TRBV4-2 | many | TRBD2 | CASSQETLGSGRMNTGELFF | TGTGCCAGCAGCCAAGAAACCTTGGGTAGCGGGAGGATGAACACCGGGGAGCTGTTTTTT
TRBJ1-1 | TRBV7-2 | NA | NA | CASSPRGGSYTEAFF | TGTGCCAGCAGCCCCCGCGGGGGCTCGTACACTGAAGCTTTCTTT
TRBJ2-5 | TRBV7-9 | NA | NA | CASSHPAIGQETQYF | TGTGCCAGCAGCCACCCGGCTATTGGGCAAGAGACCCAGTACTTC
TRBJ2-2 | TRBV13 | NA | NA | CASGGRSTGELFF | TGTGCCAGCGGGGGGAGGAGTACCGGGGAGCTGTTTTTT
TRBJ1-1 | TRBV4-3 | NA | NA | CASSQIQNTEAFF | TGCGCCAGCAGCCAAATTCAAAACACTGAAGCTTTCTTT
TRBJ2-2 | TRBV7-9 | NA | NA | CASSLVTNTGELFF | TGTGCCAGCAGCTTAGTTACAAACACCGGGGAGCTGTTTTTT
TRBJ2-7 | TRBV5-1 | NA | TRBD2 | CASSLEASGKSYEQYF | TGCGCCAGCAGCTTGGAGGCTAGCGGGAAATCCTACGAGCAGTACTTC
TRBJ2-7 | TRBV2 | NA | TRBD1 | CASSETGAPFYEQYF | TGTGCCAGCAGTGAGACAGGGGCCCCGTTCTACGAGCAGTACTTC
TRBJ1-2 | TRBV6-5 | NA | NA | CASQTGVFYGYTF | TGTGCCAGTCAAACAGGAGTCTTCTATGGCTACACCTTC
TRBJ2-7 | TRBV7-3 | NA | TRBD1 | CASSRTGFEEQYF | TGTGCCAGCAGCCGGACAGGGTTTGAGGAGCAGTACTTC
TRBJ2-1 | TRBV4-1 | NA | TRBD2 | CASSSQSGTSSYNEQFF | TGCGCCAGCAGCTCCCAATCCGGGACTAGCTCCTACAATGAGCAGTTCTTC
TRBJ1-4 | TRBV21-1 | NA | NA | CASSTHQGVRGATNEKLFF | TGTGCCAGCAGCACCCACCAGGGGGTACGTGGGGCAACTAATGAAAAACTGTTTTTT
TRBJ2-3 | TRBV9 | NA | TRBD2 | CASSESAGGGRATDTQYF | TGTGCCAGCAGCGAATCCGCTGGGGGCGGGAGGGCCACAGATACGCAGTATTTT
TRBJ2-2 | TRBV5-6 | NA | TRBD2 | CASSPLPGRYTGELFF | TGTGCCAGCAGCCCCCTGCCCGGGAGGTATACCGGGGAGCTGTTTTTT
TRBJ1-1 | TRBV18 | NA | NA | CASSPQPNVDTEAFF | TGTGCCAGCTCACCACAACCGAACGTGGACACTGAAGCTTTCTTT
TRBJ1-1 | TRBV7-3 | once | NA | CASSPHSDTEAFF | TGTGCCAGCAGCCCCCACTCGGACACTGAAGCTTTCTTT
TRBJ1-1 | TRBV4-2 | NA | NA | CASSQVGNQGPHTEAFF | TGTGCCAGCAGCCAAGTCGGGAATCAGGGCCCCCACACTGAAGCTTTCTTT
TRBJ2-6 | TRBV19 | NA | NA | CASSMYGVASGANVLTF | TGTGCCAGTAGTATGTACGGGGTGGCATCTGGGGCCAACGTCCTGACTTTC
TRBJ2-1 | TRBV11-3 | NA | NA | CASSPRAVLYNEQFF | TGTGCCAGCAGCCCGAGAGCGGTCCTATACAATGAGCAGTTCTTC
TRBJ1-2 | TRBV12-3/TRBV12-4 | once | NA | CASSSGEGLGYTF | TGTGCCAGCAGTTCAGGGGAAGGTCTTGGCTACACCTTC
TRBJ1-2 | TRBV10-3 | NA | NA | CAISTRAEPTNYGYTF | TGTGCCATCAGTACTAGGGCCGAACCTACTAACTATGGCTACACCTTC
TRBJ2-5 | TRBV30 | NA | NA | CAWSATQGETQYF | TGTGCCTGGTCAGCTACCCAAGGGGAGACCCAGTACTTC
TRBJ1-5 | TRBV3-1/TRBV3-2 | NA | NA | CASSQEGQPQHF | TGTGCCAGCAGCCAAGAGGGCCAGCCCCAGCATTTT
TRBJ2-2 | TRBV25-1 | once | NA | CASSVTGLAGELFF | TGTGCCAGCAGTGTTACAGGGTTGGCCGGGGAGCTGTTTTTT
TRBJ2-1 | TRBV30 | NA | TRBD1 | CAWSVLPGQGVYNEQFF | TGTGCCTGGAGTGTACTCCCGGGACAGGGGGTCTACAATGAGCAGTTCTTC
TRBJ1-6 | TRBV10-3 | NA | NA | CAISITGFRSGEENSPLHF | TGTGCCATCAGTATAACCGGGTTCCGCTCGGGGGAGGAAAATTCACCCCTCCACTTT
TRBJ1-3 | TRBV19 | NA | TRBD1 | CASSTRTGGGNTIYF | TGTGCCAGTAGTACTCGGACAGGGGGCGGAAACACCATATATTTT
TRBJ2-7 | TRBV7-9 | NA | NA | CASSQTVTSYEQYF | TGTGCCAGCAGCCAGACAGTAACCTCCTACGAGCAGTACTTC
TRBJ1-5 | TRBV18 | once | TRBD1 | CASSQGQQDQPQHF | TGTGCCAGCTCACAGGGACAGCAAGATCAGCCCCAGCATTTT
TRBJ2-4 | TRBV19 | NA | NA | CASSTLAKNIQYF | TGTGCCAGTAGTACGCTAGCCAAAAACATTCAGTACTTC
TRBJ2-5 | TRBV12-3/TRBV12-4 | NA | TRBD1 | CASSLRTGQAQYF | TGTGCCAGCAGTCTCCGGACAGGTCAGGCCCAGTACTTC
TRBJ1-6 | TRBV4-2 | NA | TRBD1 | CASSLNREGQLNQGNSPLHF | TGTGCCAGCAGCCTAAACCGAGAGGGACAGCTCAACCAAGGGAATTCACCCCTCCACTTT